This T cell receptor beta chain was retrieved from a study of T cells in Graves' hyperthyroidism and ophthalmopathy. The CDR3 regions of TCR beta were amplified from RNA transcripts. The primer set for the first-round RT-PCR of the TCR CDR3 was HTBI. Using its own MiXCR run on the multiplex PCR reads, TCRdb lists one record per CDR3 protein. Found here are a few hundred thousand distinct CDR3 sequences, over 20% of them singletons; the top ten hold 50% to 75%. The CDR3 is 14 residues long, counting both termini. The V gene's germline CDR1 is LNHDA and CDR2 SQIVND (reference sequence). To note about this clonotype: It is unclear where the CDR3 begins or ends on the DNA, so no DNA is shown, and the CDR3 is as TCRdb lists it.

The receptor was isolated from a man younger than 45 with Graves' ophthalmopathy. Sequenced input: blood. This chain links TRBV19 with TRBJ1-5. The CDR3 reads CASTSDYIDQPQHF.